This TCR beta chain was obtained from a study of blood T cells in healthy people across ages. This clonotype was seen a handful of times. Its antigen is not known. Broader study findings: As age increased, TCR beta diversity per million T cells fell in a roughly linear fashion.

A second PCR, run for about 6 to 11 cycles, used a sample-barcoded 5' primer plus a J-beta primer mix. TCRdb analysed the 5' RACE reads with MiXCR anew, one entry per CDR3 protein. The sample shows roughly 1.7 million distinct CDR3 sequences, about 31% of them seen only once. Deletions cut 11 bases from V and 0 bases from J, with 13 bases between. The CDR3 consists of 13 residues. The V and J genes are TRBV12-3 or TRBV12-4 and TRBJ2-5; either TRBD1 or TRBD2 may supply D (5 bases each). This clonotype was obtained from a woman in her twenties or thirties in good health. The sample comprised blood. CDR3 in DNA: TGTGCCTCTAACGGGGCGAACCAAGAGACCCAGTACTTC. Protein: CASNGANQETQYF.